This T cell receptor (beta chain) was profiled in a study of blood T cell repertoires in COVID-19. Study-level background: Italy, Spain and the United States were the sources of the convalescent and acute COVID-19 samples. Sources were T cells, B-cell-depleted T cells, or PBMCs; the material itself was cDNA or gDNA.

Germline CDR1 reads SGHTS; CDR2 reads YDEGEE. V was clipped by 2 bases and J by 1 base, with 13 bases between them. This CDR3 is 16 amino acids long. Followed over time, Seattle patients had been enrolled while infection was active. In the authors' workflow: Amplification from reference gene primers served as the basis for estimated nucleated cell counts. Generated by immunoSEQ multiplex PCR, the TCRdb table keeps only in-frame clones and is missing some. The DNA was the basis for D and trimming; V, J and clone size are from that table. This sample has 150,000 to 200,000 clones, with roughly 77% found just once.

This chain links TRBV5-8 with TRBJ2-1; D not resolved. Sequencing used peripheral blood. The sequence came from a woman aged 35 to 49 with COVID-19, enrolled during active disease. CDR3 sequence reads: CASSLGDSRSYNEQFF. Here the CDR3 DNA reads TGTGCCAGCAGCTTAGGCGACTCTCGGTCCTACAATGAGCAGTTCTTC.